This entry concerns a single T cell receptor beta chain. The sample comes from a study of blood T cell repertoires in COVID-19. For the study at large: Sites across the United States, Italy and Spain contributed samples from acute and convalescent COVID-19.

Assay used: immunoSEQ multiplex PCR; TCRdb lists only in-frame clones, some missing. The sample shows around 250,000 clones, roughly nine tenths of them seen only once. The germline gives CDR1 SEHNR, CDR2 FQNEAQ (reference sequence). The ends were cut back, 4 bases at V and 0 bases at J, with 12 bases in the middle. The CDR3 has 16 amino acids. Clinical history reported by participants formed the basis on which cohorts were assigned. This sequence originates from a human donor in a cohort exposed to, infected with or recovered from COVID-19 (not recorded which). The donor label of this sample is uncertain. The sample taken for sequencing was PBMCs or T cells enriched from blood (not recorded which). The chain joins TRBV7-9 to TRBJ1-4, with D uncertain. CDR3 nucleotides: TGTGCCAGCAGCTCCCAAATAGCTGCAACTAATGAAAAACTGTTTTTT. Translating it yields CASSSQIAATNEKLFF.